The 5 T cell receptor beta chains below all came from one sample that was sequenced in a study of cytomegalovirus exposure and HLA in healthy donors. 60 Vbeta and 13 Jbeta primers were used in PCR. Assay: immunoSEQ multiplex PCR; the TCRdb copy retains only in-frame clones and omits some. Listed are some 130,000 clones; about 1.6% falls within the top ten. The sample was PBMCs. All receptors derive from a woman aged 40 to 55 in good health and CMV-seronegative.

The V call is TRBV7-9, the J call TRBJ1-6; TRBD1 matches at 7 bases. Germline V gene sequence: CDR1 SEHNR, CDR2 FQNEAQ (reference sequence). V was pared by 5 bases and J by 14 bases, with 9 bases of the junction left unmatched. The CDR3 spans 13 residues. The CDR3 nucleotides are TGTGCCAGCAGCCATTCACAGGGGCGCGCCCTCCACTTT. This translates into CASSHSQGRALHF.

The rearrangement uses TRBV7-2 and TRBJ1-1; 8 bases are a match to TRBD1. Per the germline V gene, CDR1 is SGHTA and CDR2 is FQGNSA. V shed 4 bases and J 1 base; nucleotides not matched to a gene: 5. There are 15 residues in the CDR3. The CDR3 region has the DNA TGTGCCAGCAGCTGGCAGGGGGCAACGAACACTGAAGCTTTCTTT. Translated: CASSWQGATNTEAFF.

This rearrangement joins TRBV19 to TRBJ2-2; the match to TRBD2 covers 9 bases. There are 14 residues in the CDR3. Germline V gene data show CDR1 as LNHDA and CDR2 as SQIVND (reference sequence). V gave up 7 bases and J gave up 5 bases; unmatched junction bases: 5. The CDR3 bases are TGTGCCAGTAAGCTAGCGGGGCTTACCGGGGAGCTGTTTTTT. Protein: CASKLAGLTGELFF.

The chain combines TRBV5-4 with TRBJ2-2, with a possible D match to TRBD1 (5 bases). This CDR3 is built from 14 residues. Trimming pared 2 bases from V and 5 bases from J, leaving 10 bases between. Per the germline V gene, CDR1 is SGHNT and CDR2 is YYREEE (reference sequence). CDR3 coding DNA: TGTGCCAGCAGCTTTACCCCAGGGACCGGGGAGCTGTTTTTT. Amino acid sequence: CASSFTPGTGELFF.

The V gene is TRBV9, the J gene TRBJ2-5; 7 bases are shared with TRBD2. Germline assignment: CDR1 SGDLS and CDR2 YYNGEE. With 4 bases clipped from V and 3 bases from J, the junction kept 9 bases outside the gene matches. This CDR3 has 15 amino acids. CDR3 amino acids: CASSLPERGKETQYF. The CDR3 DNA is TGTGCCAGCAGCCTCCCGGAGCGGGGCAAAGAGACCCAGTACTTC.